The clone carrying this T cell receptor (beta chain) showed up just a few times. As yet, its antigen is unknown. As for time point: newly diagnosed GD, antithyroid drugs for less than 3 months. With RNA extracted from PBMCs as input, the TCR library was made. This specimen comes from a study of regulatory T cells in long-lasting Graves disease. Study results and limitations: Relative to newly diagnosed Graves' patients, persistent ones had lower TCR diversity. Among persistent patients, a larger number of public clonotypes were shared (around 3,000) than among newly diagnosed patients (roughly 910). Thyroid tissue went unstudied; only peripheral blood was examined.

V dropped 5 bases and J dropped 5; count of bases not matched to a gene: 7. Germline V gene sequence: CDR1 SNHLY, CDR2 FYNNEI. CDR3 length equals 14 residues. iRepertoire HTBI primers and Arm-PCR of CDR3 regions built TCR beta libraries. MiXCR was run by TCRdb on the multiplex PCR reads, yielding one entry per CDR3 protein. The sample yields about 380,000 distinct CDR3 sequences, roughly a sixth seen once. The V and J genes are TRBV2 and TRBJ2-7; 9 nucleotides align to TRBD1. This clonotype was sampled from a female donor with Graves disease. This specimen consisted of peripheral blood mononuclear cells (PBMCs), obtained at new diagnosis, from a patient treated with antithyroid drugs. The DNA for the CDR3 is TGTGCCAGCAGTATGGGACAGGGTGTCGACGAGCAGTACTTC. Amino acid sequence: CASSMGQGVDEQYF.